This T cell receptor beta chain was found in a study of control samples from healthy donors and cancer patients. TCRdb keeps only in-frame clones here, not all; method: immunoSEQ multiplex PCR. Of about 160,000 clones in the sample, over 85% were seen once. The J segment lost 9 bases and the V segment lost 4 bases, leaving 13 bases of the junction unmatched. The length of the CDR3 is 16 residues. The germline gives CDR1 KGHDR, CDR2 SFDVKD. The TCR was taken from a woman aged 40-49 years in good health. Source material: blood. The chain employs TRBV24-1 and TRBJ2-1; 8 positions match TRBD1. The CDR3: CATSDRTGHIGAEQFF. The CDR3 nucleotides are TGTGCCACCAGTGACCGGACAGGGCATATCGGTGCTGAGCAGTTCTTC.